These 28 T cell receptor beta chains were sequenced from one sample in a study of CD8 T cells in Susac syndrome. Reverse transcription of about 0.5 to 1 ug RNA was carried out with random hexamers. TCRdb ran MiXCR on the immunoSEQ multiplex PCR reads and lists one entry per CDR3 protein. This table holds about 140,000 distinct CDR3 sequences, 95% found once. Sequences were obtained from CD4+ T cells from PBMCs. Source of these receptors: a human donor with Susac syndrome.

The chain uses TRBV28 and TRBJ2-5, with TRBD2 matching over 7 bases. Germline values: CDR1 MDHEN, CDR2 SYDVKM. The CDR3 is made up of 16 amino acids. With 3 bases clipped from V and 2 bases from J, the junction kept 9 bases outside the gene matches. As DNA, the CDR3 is TGTGCCAGCAGTTTCTCCTCGGGGGGTATACAAGAGACCCAGTACTTC. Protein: CASSFSSGGIQETQYF. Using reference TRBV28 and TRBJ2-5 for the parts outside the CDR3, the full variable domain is DVKVTQSSRYLVKRTGEKVFLECVQDMDHENMFWYRQDPGLGLRLIYFSYDVKMKEKGDIPEGYSVSREKKERFSLILESASTNQTSMYLCASSFSSGGIQETQYFGPGTRLLVL.

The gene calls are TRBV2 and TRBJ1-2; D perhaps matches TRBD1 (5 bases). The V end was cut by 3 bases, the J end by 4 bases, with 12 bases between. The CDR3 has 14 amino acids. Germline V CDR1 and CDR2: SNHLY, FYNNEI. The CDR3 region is CASSDWAGLYGYTF. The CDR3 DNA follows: TGTGCCAGCAGTGATTGGGCAGGGCTCTATGGCTACACCTTC.

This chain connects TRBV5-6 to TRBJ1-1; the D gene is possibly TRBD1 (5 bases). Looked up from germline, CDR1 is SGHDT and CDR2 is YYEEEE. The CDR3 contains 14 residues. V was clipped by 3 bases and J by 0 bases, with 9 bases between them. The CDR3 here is CASSSTGLNTEAFF. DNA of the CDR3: TGTGCCAGCAGCTCCACAGGACTGAACACTGAAGCTTTCTTT.

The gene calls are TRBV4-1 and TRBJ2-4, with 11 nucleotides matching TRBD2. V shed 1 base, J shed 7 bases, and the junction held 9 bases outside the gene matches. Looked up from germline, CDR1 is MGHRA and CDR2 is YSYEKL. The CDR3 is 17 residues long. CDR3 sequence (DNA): TGCGCCAGCAGCCAAGGGCTAGCGGGGGGCCGTGGGAACATTCAGTACTTC. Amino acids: CASSQGLAGGRGNIQYF.

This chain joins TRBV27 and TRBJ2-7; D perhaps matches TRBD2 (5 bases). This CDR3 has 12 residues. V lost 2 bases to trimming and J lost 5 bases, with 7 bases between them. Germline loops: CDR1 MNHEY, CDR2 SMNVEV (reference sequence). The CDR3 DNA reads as TGTGCCAGCAGTTTACACGGGGACGAGCAGTACTTC. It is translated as CASSLHGDEQYF.

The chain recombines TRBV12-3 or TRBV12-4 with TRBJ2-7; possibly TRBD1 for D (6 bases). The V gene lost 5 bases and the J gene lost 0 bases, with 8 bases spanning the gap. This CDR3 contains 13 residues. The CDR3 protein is CASSQTGSYEQYF. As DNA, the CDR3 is TGTGCCAGCAGTCAGACAGGCTCCTACGAGCAGTACTTC.

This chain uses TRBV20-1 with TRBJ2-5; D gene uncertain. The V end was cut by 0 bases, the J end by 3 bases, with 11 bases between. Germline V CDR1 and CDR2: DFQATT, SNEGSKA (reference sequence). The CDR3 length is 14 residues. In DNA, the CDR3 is TGCAGTGCTAGAGATTTCCATCGCAAAGAGACCCAGTACTTC. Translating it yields CSARDFHRKETQYF.

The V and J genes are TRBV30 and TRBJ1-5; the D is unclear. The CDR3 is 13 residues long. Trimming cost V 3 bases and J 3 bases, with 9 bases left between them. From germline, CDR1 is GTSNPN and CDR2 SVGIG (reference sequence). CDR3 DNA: TGTGCCTGGAGCGGCCAGTACAATCAGCCCCAGCATTTT. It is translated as CAWSGQYNQPQHF.

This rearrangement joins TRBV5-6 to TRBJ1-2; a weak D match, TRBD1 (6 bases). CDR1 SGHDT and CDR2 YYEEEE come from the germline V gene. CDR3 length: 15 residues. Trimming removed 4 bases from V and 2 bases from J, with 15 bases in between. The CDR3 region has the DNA TGTGCCAGCAGCGCCCGGGACACACCGAACTATGGCTACACCTTC. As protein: CASSARDTPNYGYTF.

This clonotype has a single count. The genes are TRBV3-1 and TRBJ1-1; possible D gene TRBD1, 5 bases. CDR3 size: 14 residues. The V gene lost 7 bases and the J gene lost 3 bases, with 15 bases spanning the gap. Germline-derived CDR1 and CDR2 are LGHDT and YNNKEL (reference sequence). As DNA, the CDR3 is TGTGCCAGCACCGAAGTGGGGGGTGACACTGAAGCTTTCTTT. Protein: CASTEVGGDTEAFF.

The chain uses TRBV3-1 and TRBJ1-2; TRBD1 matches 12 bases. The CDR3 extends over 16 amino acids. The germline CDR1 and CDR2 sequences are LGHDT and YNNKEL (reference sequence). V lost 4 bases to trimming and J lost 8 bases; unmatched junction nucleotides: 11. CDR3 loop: CASSPSGTGGAEGYTF. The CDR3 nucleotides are TGTGCCAGCAGCCCGTCCGGGACAGGGGGCGCGGAAGGCTACACCTTC.

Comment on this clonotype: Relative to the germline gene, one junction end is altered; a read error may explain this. The CDR3 nucleotides read TGTGCCAGCAGCTTAGTTGGGACAGAGCATGGGGTGTGCTTC. It specifies CASSLVGTEHGVCF. The rearrangement links TRBV7-2 to TRBJ2-1; TRBD1 aligns across 7 bases. The CDR3 consists of 14 residues. Germline V lookup: CDR1 SGHTA, CDR2 FQGNSA.

CDR3 sequence: CASSSTGKIRHGEAFF. In nucleotides, the CDR3 is TGTGCCAGCAGCTCGACAGGGAAAATTAGACATGGTGAAGCTTTCTTT. The rearrangement joins TRBV5-6 to TRBJ1-1, with 7 bases identical to TRBD1. V dropped 3 bases and J dropped 7; count of bases not matched to a gene: 15. This CDR3 has 16 amino acids. The germline V gene has CDR1 SGHDT and CDR2 YYEEEE.

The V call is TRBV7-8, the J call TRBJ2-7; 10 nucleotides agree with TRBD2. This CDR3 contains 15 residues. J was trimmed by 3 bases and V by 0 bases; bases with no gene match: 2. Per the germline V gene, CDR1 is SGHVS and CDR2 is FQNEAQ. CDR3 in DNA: TGTGCCAGCAGCTTAGCGCGACTAGCGGGCTACGAGCAGTACTTC. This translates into CASSLARLAGYEQYF.

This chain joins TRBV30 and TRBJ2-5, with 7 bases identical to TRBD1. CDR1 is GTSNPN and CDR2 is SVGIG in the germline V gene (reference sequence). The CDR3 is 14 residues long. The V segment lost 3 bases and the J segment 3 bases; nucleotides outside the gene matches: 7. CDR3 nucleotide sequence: TGTGCCTGGAGGGTACCGGGACAGAAAGAGACCCAGTACTTC. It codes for CAWRVPGQKETQYF.

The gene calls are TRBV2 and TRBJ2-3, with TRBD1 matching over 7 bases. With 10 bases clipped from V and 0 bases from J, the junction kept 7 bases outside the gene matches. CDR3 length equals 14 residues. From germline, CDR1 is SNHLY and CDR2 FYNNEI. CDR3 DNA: TGTGCCAACACCGGGACAGCTAGCACAGATACGCAGTATTTT. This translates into CANTGTASTDTQYF.

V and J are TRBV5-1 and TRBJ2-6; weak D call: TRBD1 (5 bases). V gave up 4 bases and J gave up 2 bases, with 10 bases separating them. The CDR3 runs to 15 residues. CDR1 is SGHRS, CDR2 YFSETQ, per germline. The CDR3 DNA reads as TGCGCCAGCAGCGTCAGGGCCACTGGGGCCAACGTCCTGACTTTC. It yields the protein CASSVRATGANVLTF. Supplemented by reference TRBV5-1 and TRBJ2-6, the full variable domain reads KAGVTQTPRYLIKTRGQQVTLSCSPISGHRSVSWYQQTPGQGLQFLFEYFSETQRNKGNFPGRFSGRQFSNSRSEMNVSTLELGDSALYLCASSVRATGANVLTFGAGSRLTVL.

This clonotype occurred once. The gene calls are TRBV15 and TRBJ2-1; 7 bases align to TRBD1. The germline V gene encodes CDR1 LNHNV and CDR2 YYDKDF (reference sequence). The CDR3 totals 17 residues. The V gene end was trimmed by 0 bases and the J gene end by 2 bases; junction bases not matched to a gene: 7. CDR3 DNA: TGTGCCACCAGCAGAGATCGAATGGGACAGACCTACAATGAGCAGTTCTTC. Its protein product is CATSRDRMGQTYNEQFF.

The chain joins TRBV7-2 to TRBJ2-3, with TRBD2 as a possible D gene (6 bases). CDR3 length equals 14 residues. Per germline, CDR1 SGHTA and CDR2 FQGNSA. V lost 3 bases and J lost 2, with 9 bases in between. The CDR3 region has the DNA TGTGCCAGCAGCTTTGCGGGGTTCACAGATACGCAGTATTTT. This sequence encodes CASSFAGFTDTQYF.

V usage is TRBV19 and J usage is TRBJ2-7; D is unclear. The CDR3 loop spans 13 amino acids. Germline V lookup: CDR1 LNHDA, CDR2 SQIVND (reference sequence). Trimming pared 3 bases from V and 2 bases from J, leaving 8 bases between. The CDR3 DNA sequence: TGTGCCAGTAGTATGGATAGTACCTACGAGCAGTACTTC. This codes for CASSMDSTYEQYF.

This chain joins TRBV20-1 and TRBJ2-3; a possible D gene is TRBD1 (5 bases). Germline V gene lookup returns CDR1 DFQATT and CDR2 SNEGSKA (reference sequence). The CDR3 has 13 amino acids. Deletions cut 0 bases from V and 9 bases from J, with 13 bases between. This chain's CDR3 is CSARDRPGYTQYF. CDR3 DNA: TGCAGTGCTAGAGACAGGCCAGGGTACACGCAGTATTTT.

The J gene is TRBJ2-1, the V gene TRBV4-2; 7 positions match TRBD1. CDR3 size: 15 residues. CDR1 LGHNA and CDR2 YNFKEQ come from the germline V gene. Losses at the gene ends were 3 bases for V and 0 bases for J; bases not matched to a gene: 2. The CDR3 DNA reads TGTGCCAGCAGCCAGGGACAGAGCTCCTACAATGAGCAGTTCTTC. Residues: CASSQGQSSYNEQFF.

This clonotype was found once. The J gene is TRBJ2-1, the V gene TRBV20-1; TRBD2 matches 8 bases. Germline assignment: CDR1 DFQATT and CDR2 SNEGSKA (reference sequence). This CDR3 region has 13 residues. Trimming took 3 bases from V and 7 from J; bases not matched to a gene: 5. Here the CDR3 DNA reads TGCAGTGCTAGTGCGGGGACTAGTAATGAGCAGTTCTTC. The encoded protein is CSASAGTSNEQFF.

The DNA for the CDR3 is TGTGCCAGCAGCCCCGGACAGGGCCAAGCAGGGACCCAGTACTTC. Its translation is CASSPGQGQAGTQYF. The rearrangement uses TRBV19 and TRBJ2-5, with 8 bases that match TRBD1. Germline CDR1 reads LNHDA; CDR2 reads SQIVND (reference sequence). V dropped 9 bases and J dropped 7; count of bases not matched to a gene: 16. The CDR3 runs to 15 residues.

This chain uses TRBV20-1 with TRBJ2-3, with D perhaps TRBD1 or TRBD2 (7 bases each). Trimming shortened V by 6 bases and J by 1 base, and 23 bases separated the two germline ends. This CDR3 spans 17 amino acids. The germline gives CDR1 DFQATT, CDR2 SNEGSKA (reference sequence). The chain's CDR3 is CSAPQGGARTRTDTQYF. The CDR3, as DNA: TGCAGTGCCCCCCAGGGGGGGGCCCGAACCCGCACAGATACGCAGTATTTT.

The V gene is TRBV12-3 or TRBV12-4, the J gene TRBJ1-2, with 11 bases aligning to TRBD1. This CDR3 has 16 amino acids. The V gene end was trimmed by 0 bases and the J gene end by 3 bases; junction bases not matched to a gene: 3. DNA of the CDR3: TGTGCCAGCAGTTTAGCGCCGGGACAGGGGGACTATGGCTACACCTTC. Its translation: CASSLAPGQGDYGYTF.

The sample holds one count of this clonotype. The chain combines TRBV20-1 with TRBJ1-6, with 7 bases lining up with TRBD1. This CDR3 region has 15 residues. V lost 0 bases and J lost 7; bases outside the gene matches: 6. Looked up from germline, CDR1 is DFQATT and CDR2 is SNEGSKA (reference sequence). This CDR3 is CSARESGQANSPLHF. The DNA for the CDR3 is TGCAGTGCTAGAGAATCAGGACAGGCAAATTCACCCCTCCACTTT.

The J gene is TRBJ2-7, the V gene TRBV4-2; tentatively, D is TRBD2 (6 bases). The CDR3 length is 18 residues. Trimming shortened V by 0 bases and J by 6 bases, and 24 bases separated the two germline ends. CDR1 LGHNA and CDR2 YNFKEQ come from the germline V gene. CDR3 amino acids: CASSQDLARGGGPGEQYF. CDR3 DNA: TGTGCCAGCAGCCAAGACCTGGCTAGGGGAGGAGGACCTGGCGAGCAGTACTTC.